In its sample, the clone carrying this T cell receptor (beta chain) was seen a few times. The antigen remains unidentified. The identical CDR3 is also encoded by other nucleotide sequences in the sample. What was sequenced were expressed TCRB transcripts, since all of the isolated RNA had been reverse transcribed. Libraries were prepared by immunoSEQ multiplex PCR; TCRdb keeps only in-frame clonotypes and omits some of them. The sample carries 300,000 to 400,000 clones, around 8.5% recorded once. The data derive from a study of beta chain features in type 1 diabetes. Study overall: Over all samples combined, fewer than 140,000,000 sorted cells were examined.

V was clipped by 1 base and J by 4 bases, with 2 bases between them. Per germline, CDR1 MNHEY and CDR2 SVGAGI. The CDR3 has 11 residues. Study observations and caveats: Shorter TCRB CDR3s, moderately but significantly so, marked every one of the four CD4+ subsets in Type 1 diabetes patients.

The chain has TRBV6-5 and TRBJ2-7; no clear D. Material: central memory CD4+ T cells from blood. The clonotype originates from a man aged 25-45 years with type 1 diabetes. The CDR3 reads CASSYFYEQYF. In DNA form, the CDR3 reads TGTGCCAGCAGTTACTTTTACGAGCAGTACTTC.